This T cell receptor (beta chain) was identified in a study of Ad26.COV2.S vaccination and SARS-CoV-2 variants (dated by TCRdb to the early 2020s). At the level of the whole study: Donors in the vaccine arm were drawn from COV1001, a multicentre, randomized, double-blind, placebo-controlled phase I-IIa trial testing Ad26.COV2.S in healthy adults. TCRbeta repertoire sequencing was used to assess the specificity and breadth of SARS-CoV-2-reactive T cell receptors after Ad26.COV2.S vaccination. Investigators remained blinded to trial group allocation during experiments and outcome assessment. Trial participants were randomized into five groups of five, in which low-dose or high-dose Ad26.COV2.S was given once or twice, or placebo was given on both occasions. The TCR-sequenced set comprised about 32 samples: around 20 Ad26.COV2.S vaccine recipients, 5 placebo recipients and 8 SARS-CoV-2 convalescent individuals. Ad26.COV2.S was administered intramuscularly at 5 x 10^10 or 1 x 10^11 viral particles, either as a single shot or as two shots given 56 days apart.

The immunoSEQ Assay was the method used to sequence TCRbeta CDR3 regions. After extraction, genomic DNA underwent amplification by bias-controlled multiplex PCR, followed by high-throughput sequencing. The original methods were these. To quantify the absolute abundance of every unique TCRbeta CDR3 region, sequences were collapsed and filtered. Usable DNA was measured by amplifying reference genes present in all nucleated cells, and TCRbeta template counts were normalized to that usable DNA to estimate T cell fraction. Repertoire TCRs were annotated as SARS-CoV-2-specific by exact matching of V gene, CDR3 amino acid sequence and J gene to a known reactive TCR set. MIRA supplied the reference SARS-CoV-2 TCR set, which was filtered for enrichment in COVID-19-positive ImmuneCODE repertoires so that public or cross-reactive TCRs were removed. Using the MIRA antigens, annotated TCRs were further analysed by specific ORF or by position within an ORF. Breadth was defined as the number of annotated unique rearrangements divided by the total number of unique productive rearrangements, and depth was defined as the summed frequency of the annotated unique rearrangements. Two-sided Wilcoxon rank-sum tests were used to compare TCR breadth between groups. Here the immuneACCESS table is served through TCRdb, limited to in-frame sequences with V and J called. Missing clones are a known gap in these copies; in checked studies unresolved V genes cover under half, and the rest lacks a known reason. That table gives V, J and clone size, and the DNA gave D and trimming. The sample includes some 340,000 clones, with around four fifths observed a single time. The ten largest clones capture around 2% of the sample.

What the treatment or condition label conveys for this sample: about 20 received Ad26.COV2.S at low or high dose, single or two shots; several received placebo; per-sample allocation not given. Repertoires of vaccine and placebo recipients were sequenced from samples taken on day 63 after the first injection. Cohort 1b enrolled 20 to 30 adults aged 18-55 years at a single site in Boston, USA, between 29 July and 7 August 2020. Ad26.COV2.S was a replication-incompetent adenovirus type 26 vector expressing a prefusion-stabilized SARS-CoV-2 spike protein from the original Wuhan strain. Including cysteine and phenylalanine, the CDR3 has 16 amino acids. The DNA shown is the 48-base CDR3, in frame from base 1. Taken from the germline V gene, the CDR1 and CDR2 loops are MGHRA and YSYEKL. V drops 0 bases and J drops 5 bases, leaving 16 bases in between. General study outcomes and caveats: Comparing responses between vaccine doses or regimens was not something the study was powered to do. According to the authors, total T cell responses may have been underestimated by the TCR breadth and depth analyses. Compared with placebo recipients, Ad26.COV2.S recipients showed higher spike-specific TCR breadth (P = 0.0014). After vaccination, substantial breadth of spike-specific CD8+ and CD4+ T cell responses was reported. Vaccine and placebo recipients had comparable non-spike TCR breadth, which fits with the vaccine containing only spike.

About this clone: Its recognized antigen is unknown. No base quality information exists; no much larger clone differs at one position.

This clonotype originated in a person between 18 and 65 years old who received the Ad26.COV2.S COVID-19 vaccine or a placebo. The chain is assembled from TRBV4-1 and TRBJ2-5; the D gene cannot be named for sure. This specimen consisted of peripheral blood, obtained in a trial of Ad26.COV2.S vaccine versus placebo. The CDR3: CASSQEWGMGAETQYF. Here is the DNA: TGCGCCAGCAGCCAAGAGTGGGGTATGGGTGCGGAGACCCAGTACTTC.